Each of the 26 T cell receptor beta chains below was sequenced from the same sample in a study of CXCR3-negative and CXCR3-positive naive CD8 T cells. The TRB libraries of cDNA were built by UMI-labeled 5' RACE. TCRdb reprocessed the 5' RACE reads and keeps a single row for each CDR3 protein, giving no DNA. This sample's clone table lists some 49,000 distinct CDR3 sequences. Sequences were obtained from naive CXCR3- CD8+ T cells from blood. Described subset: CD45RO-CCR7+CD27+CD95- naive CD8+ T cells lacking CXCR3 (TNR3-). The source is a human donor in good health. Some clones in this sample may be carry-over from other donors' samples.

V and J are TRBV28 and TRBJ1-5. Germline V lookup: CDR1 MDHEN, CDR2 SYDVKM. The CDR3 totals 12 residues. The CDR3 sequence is CASSDPDQPQHF.

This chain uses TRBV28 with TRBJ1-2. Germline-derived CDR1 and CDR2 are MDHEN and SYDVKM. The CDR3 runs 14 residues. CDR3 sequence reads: CASSLHDRRIGYTF.

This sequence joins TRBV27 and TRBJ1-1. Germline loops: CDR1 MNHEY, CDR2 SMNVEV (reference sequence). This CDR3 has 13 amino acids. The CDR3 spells CASSLGANTEAFF.

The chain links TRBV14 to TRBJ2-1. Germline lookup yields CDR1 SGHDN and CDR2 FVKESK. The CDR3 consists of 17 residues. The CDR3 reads CASSQDEGRPHYNEQFF.

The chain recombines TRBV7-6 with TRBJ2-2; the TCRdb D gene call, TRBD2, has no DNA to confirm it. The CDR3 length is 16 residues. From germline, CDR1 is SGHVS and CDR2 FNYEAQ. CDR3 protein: CASSFFLAGETGELFF.

CDR3 in amino acids: CASSLGGSYEQYF. The genes are TRBV28 and TRBJ2-7; no DNA is available, so the TRBD1 call from TCRdb remains unchecked. The CDR3 sequence is 13 residues long. Per the germline V gene, CDR1 is MDHEN and CDR2 is SYDVKM.

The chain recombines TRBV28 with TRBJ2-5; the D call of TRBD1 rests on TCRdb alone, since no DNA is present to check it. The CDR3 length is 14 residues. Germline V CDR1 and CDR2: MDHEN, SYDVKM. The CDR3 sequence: CASSLGGGVETQYF.

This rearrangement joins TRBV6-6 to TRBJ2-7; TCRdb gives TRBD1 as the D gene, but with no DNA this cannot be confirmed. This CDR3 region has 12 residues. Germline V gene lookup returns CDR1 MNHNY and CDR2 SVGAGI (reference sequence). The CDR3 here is CATVGGDYEQYF.

The CDR3 sequence is CASSYSAGGPDTQYF. J is TRBJ2-3 and V is TRBV6-2 or TRBV6-3; TCRdb designates TRBD2, a call that cannot be tested without DNA. The CDR3 covers 15 residues. Germline CDR1 reads MNHEY; CDR2 reads SVGEGT.

The CDR3 region is CASSLGTHYGYTF. The chain couples TRBV7-9 to TRBJ1-2; checking the TCRdb D call of TRBD1 is not possible without DNA. The V gene's germline CDR1 is SEHNR and CDR2 FQNEAQ (reference sequence). This CDR3 spans 13 amino acids.

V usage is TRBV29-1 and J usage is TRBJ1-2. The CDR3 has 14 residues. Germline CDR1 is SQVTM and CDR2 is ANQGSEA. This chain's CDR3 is CSVVGGGLDYGYTF. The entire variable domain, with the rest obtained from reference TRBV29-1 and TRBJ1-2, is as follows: SAVISQKPSRDICQRGTSLTIQCQVDSQVTMMFWYRQQPGQSLTLIATANQGSEATYESGFVIDKFPISRPNLTFSTLTVSNMSPEDSSIYLCSVVGGGLDYGYTFGSGTRLTVV.

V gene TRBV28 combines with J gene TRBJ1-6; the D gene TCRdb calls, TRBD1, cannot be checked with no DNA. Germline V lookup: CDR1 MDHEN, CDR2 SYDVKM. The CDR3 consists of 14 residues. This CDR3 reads CASGGGRYNSPLHF.

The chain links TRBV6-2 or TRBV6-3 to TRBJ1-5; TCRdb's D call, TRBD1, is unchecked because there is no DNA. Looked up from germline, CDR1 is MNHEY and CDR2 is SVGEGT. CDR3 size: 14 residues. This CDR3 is CASFTGASNQPQHF.

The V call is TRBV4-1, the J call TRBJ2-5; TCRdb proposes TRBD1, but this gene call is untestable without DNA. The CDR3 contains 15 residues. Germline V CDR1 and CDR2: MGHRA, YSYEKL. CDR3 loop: CASSHRQGWGETQYF.

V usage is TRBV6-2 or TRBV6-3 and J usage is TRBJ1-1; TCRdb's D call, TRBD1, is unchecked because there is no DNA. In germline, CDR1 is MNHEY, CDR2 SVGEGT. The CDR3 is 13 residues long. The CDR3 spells CASLGRKNTEAFF.

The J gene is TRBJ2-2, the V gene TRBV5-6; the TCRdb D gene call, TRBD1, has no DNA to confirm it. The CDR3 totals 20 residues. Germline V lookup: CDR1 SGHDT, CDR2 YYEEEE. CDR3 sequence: CASSRLRADLLTHDTGELFF.

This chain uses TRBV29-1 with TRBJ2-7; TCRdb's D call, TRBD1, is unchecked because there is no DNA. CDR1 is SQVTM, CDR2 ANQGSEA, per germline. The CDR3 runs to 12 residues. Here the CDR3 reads CSVLKRGHEQYF.

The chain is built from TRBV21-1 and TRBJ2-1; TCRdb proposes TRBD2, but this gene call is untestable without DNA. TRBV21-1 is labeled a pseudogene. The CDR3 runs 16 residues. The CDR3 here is CASSINRPVSYNEQFF.

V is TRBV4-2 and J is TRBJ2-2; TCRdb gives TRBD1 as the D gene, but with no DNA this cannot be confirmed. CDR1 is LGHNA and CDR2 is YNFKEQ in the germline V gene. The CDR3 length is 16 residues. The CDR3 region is CASSHWDRENTGELFF.

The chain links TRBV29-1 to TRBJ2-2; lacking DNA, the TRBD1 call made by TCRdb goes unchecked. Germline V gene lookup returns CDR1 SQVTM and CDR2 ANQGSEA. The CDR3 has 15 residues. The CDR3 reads CSVESGGTNTGELFF.

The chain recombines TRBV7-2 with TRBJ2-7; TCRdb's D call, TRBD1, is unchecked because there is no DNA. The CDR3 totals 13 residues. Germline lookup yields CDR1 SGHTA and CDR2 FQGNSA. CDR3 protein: CASGWGNSYEQYF.

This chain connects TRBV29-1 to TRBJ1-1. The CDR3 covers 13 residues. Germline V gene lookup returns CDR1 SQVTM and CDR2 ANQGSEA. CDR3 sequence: CSVGAQRNTEAFF. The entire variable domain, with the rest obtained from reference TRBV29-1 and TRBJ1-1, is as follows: SAVISQKPSRDICQRGTSLTIQCQVDSQVTMMFWYRQQPGQSLTLIATANQGSEATYESGFVIDKFPISRPNLTFSTLTVSNMSPEDSSIYLCSVGAQRNTEAFFGQGTRLTVV.

CDR3 loop: CAAGGGSHNEQFF. The chain combines TRBV10-3 with TRBJ2-1; checking the TCRdb D call of TRBD2 is not possible without DNA. From germline, CDR1 is ENHRY and CDR2 SYGVKD. CDR3 size: 13 residues.

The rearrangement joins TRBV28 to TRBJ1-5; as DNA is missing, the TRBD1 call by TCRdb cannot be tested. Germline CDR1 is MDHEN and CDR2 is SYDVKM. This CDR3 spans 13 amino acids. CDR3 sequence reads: CASSYPDGRPQHF.

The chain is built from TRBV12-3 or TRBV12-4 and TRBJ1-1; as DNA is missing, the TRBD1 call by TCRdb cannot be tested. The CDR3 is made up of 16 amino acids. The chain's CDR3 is CASSLDYRGLSTEAFF.

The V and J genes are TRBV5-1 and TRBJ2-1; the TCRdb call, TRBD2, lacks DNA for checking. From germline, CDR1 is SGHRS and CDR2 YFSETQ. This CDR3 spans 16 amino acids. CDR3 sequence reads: CASSLVGSGSIDEQFF.